Each of the 4 T cell receptor beta chains below was sequenced from the same sample in a study of T-cell memory formation after mild COVID-19. MiXCR, run by TCRdb on the 5' RACE reads, gives a single entry per CDR3 protein. The profile shows fewer than 500,000 distinct CDR3 sequences, approximately 23% of them singletons. Sequenced sample: PBMCs or a T cell subset sorted from them (not recorded which). The receptors derive from an adult woman who had mild COVID-19 (a few samples of this study predate the infection). Cell type and time point are not known.

V is TRBV18 and J is TRBJ2-1; D ambiguous. The CDR3 has 14 residues. Germline lookup yields CDR1 KGHSH and CDR2 LQKENI. V was cut by 3 bases and J by 2 bases, with 8 bases left in between. The DNA of the CDR3 is TGTGCCAGCTCACCTCGGGCAGCCTACAATGAGCAGTTCTTC. Protein sequence: CASSPRAAYNEQFF.

V is TRBV5-6 and J is TRBJ2-2, with TRBD2 as a possible D gene (5 bases). Trimming stripped 1 base from V and 4 bases from J, with 11 bases between. The CDR3 totals 15 residues. Germline V gene sequence: CDR1 SGHDT, CDR2 YYEEEE. CDR3 sequence (DNA): TGTGCCAGCAGCTTGAGACCTGCGGGCACCGGGGAGCTGTTTTTT. Translating gives CASSLRPAGTGELFF.

The sample holds many counts of this clonotype. The gene calls are TRBV5-5 and TRBJ2-5; 7 bases fit TRBD1. The CDR3 contains 14 residues. Germline assignment: CDR1 SGHKS and CDR2 YYEKEE (reference sequence). Losses at the gene ends were 4 bases for V and 5 bases for J; bases not matched to a gene: 8. Here the CDR3 reads CASSLTGYEETQYF. In DNA, the CDR3 is TGTGCCAGCAGCCTGACAGGGTACGAGGAGACCCAGTACTTC. The full variable domain, in which reference TRBV5-5 and TRBJ2-5 provide the parts outside the CDR3, is DAGVTQSPTHLIKTRGQQVTLRCSPISGHKSVSWYQQVLGQGPQFIFQYYEKEERGRGNFPDRFSARQFPNYSSELNVNALLLGDSALYLCASSLTGYEETQYFGPGTRLLVL.

The chain joins TRBV7-2 to TRBJ2-7, with 14 positions matching TRBD2. This CDR3 has 18 amino acids. The germline CDR1 and CDR2 sequences are SGHTA and FQGNSA. V lost 5 bases to trimming and J lost 4 bases; unmatched junction nucleotides: 13. The CDR3 here is CASSTGLAGVYRTYEQYF. The CDR3 DNA follows: TGTGCCAGCAGCACGGGACTAGCGGGAGTGTATAGGACTTACGAGCAGTACTTC.